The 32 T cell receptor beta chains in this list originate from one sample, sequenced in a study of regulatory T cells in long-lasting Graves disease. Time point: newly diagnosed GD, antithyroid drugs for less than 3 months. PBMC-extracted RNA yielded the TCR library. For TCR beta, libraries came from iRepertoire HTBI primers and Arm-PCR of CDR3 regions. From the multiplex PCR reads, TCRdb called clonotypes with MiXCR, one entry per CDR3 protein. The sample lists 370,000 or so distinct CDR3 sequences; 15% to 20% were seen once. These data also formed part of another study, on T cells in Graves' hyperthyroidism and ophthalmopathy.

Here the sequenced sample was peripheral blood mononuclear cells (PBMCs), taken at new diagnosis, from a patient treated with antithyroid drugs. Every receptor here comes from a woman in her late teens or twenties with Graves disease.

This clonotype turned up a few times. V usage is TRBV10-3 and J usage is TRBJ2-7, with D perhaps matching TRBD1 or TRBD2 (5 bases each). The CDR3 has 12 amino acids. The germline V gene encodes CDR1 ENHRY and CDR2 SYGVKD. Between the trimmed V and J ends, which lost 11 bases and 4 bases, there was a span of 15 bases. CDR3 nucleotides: TGTGCCTCGGGGCTATTAGTATACGAGCAGTACTTC. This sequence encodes CASGLLVYEQYF.

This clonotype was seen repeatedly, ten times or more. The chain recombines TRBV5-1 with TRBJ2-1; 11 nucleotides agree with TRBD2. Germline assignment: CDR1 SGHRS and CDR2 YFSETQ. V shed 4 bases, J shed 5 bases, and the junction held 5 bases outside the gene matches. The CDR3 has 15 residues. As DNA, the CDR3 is TGCGCCAGCAGCGTAACTAGCGGGGGTCACAATGAGCAGTTCTTC. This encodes CASSVTSGGHNEQFF.

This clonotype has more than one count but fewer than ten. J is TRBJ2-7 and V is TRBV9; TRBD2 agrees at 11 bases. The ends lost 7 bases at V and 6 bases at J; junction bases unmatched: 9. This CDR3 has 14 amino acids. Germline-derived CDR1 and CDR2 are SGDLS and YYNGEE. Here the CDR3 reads CASRASGGSGEQYF. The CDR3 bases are TGTGCCAGCCGTGCTAGCGGGGGGTCCGGCGAGCAGTACTTC.

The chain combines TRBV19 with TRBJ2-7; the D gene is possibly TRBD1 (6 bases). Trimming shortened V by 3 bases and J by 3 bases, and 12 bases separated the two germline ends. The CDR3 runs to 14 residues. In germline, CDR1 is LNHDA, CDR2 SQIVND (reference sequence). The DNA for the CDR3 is TGTGCCAGTAGTATCCGGGTGGACAGCTACGAGCAGTACTTC. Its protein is CASSIRVDSYEQYF.

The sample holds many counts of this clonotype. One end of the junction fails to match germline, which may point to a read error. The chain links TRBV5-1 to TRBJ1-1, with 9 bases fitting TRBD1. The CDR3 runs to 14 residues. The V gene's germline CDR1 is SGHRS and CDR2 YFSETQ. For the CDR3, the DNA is TGTGCCAGCAGCCCCACAGGGGGCCCAACTGAAGCTTTCTTT. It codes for CASSPTGGPTEAFF.

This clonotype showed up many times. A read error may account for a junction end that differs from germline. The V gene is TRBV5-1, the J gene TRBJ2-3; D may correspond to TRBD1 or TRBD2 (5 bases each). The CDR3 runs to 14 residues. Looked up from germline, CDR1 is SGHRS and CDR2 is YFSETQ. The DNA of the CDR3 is TGTGCCAGCAGCTTAGAGGGGCGGACAGATACGCAGTATTTT. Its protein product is CASSLEGRTDTQYF.

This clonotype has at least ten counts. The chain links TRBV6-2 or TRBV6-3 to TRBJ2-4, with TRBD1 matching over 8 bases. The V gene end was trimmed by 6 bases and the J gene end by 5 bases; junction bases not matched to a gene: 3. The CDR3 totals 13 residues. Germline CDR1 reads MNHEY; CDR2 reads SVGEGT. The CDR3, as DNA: TGTGCCAGCAGCCAGGGGGCCCAAAACATTCAGTACTTC. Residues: CASSQGAQNIQYF.

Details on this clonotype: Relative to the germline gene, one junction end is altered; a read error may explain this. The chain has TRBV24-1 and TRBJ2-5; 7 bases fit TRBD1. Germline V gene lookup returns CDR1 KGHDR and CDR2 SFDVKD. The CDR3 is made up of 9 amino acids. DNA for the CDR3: TGTGCCACGCCGGGACAGAAGTTCTTC. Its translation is CATPGQKFF.

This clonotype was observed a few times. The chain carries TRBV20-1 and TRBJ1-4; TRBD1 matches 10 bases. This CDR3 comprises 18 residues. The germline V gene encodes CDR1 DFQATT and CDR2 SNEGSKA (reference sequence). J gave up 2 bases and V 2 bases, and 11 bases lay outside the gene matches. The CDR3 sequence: CSARPAQGQGITNEKLFF. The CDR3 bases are TGCAGTGCTAGACCGGCCCAGGGACAGGGGATCACTAATGAAAAACTGTTTTTT.

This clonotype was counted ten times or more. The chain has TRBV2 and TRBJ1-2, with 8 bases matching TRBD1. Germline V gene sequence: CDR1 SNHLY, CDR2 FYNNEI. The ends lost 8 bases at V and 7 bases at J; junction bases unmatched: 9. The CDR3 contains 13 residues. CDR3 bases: TGTGCCAGCGGGACAGGTGAAGTGGCTGGCTACACCTTC. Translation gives CASGTGEVAGYTF.

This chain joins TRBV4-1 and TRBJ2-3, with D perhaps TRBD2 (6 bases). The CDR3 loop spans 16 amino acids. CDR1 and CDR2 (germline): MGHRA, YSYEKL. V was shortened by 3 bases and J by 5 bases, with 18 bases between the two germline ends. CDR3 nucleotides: TGCGCCAGCAGCCATATCCTAATTCGGGGGAGAGATACGCAGTATTTT. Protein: CASSHILIRGRDTQYF.

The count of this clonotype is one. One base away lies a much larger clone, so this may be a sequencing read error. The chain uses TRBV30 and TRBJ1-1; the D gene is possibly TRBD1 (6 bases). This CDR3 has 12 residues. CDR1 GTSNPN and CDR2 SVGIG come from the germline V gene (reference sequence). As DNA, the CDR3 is TGTGCCTGGAGTCAGGGGAACACTGAAGCTGTCTTT. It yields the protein CAWSQGNTEAVF.

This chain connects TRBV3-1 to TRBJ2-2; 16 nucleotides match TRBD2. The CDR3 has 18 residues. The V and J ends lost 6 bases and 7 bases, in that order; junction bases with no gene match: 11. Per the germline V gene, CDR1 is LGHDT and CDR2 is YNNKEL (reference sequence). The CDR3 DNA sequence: TGTGCCAGCAGGAGGTCCGGGACTAGCGGGGGGGGCGGCGGGGAGCTGTTTTTT. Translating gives CASRRSGTSGGGGGELFF.

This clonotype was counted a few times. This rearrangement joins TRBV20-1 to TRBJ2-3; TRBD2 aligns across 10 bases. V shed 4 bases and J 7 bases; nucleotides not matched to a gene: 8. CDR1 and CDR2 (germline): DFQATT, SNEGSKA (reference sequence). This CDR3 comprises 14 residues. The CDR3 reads CSAKGLADAHTQYF. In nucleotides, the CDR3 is TGCAGTGCTAAAGGACTAGCGGATGCTCATACGCAGTATTTT.

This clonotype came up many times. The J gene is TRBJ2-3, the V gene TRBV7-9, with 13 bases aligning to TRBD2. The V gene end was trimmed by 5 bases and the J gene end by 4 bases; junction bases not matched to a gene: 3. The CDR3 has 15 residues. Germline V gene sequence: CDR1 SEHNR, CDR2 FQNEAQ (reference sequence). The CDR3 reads CASSLLAGGPDTQYF. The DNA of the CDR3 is TGTGCCAGCAGCCTACTAGCGGGGGGGCCAGATACGCAGTATTTT.

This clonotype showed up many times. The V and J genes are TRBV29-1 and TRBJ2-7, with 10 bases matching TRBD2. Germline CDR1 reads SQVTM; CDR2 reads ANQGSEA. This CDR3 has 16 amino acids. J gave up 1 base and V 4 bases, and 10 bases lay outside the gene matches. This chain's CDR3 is CSVVTSGAKASYEQYF. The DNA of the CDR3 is TGCAGCGTTGTAACTAGCGGGGCCAAAGCTTCCTACGAGCAGTACTTC.

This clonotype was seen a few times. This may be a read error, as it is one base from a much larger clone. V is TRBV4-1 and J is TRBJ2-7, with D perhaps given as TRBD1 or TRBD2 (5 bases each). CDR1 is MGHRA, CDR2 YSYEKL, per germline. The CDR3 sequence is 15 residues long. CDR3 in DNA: TGCGCCAGCAGCCAAGGAGAGGGGAGAGGCTACGAGCGGTACTTC. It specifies CASSQGEGRGYERYF.

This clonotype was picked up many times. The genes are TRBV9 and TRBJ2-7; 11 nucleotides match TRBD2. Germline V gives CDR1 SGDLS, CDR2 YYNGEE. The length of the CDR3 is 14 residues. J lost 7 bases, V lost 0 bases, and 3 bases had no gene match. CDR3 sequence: CASSVDLAGGEQYF. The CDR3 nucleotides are TGTGCCAGCAGCGTAGATCTAGCGGGGGGAGAGCAGTACTTC. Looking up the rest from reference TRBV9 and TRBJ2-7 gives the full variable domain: DSGVTQTPKHLITATGQRVTLRCSPRSGDLSVYWYQQSLDQGLQFLIQYYNGEERAKGNILERFSAQQFPDLHSELNLSSLELGDSALYFCASSVDLAGGEQYFGPGTRLTVT.

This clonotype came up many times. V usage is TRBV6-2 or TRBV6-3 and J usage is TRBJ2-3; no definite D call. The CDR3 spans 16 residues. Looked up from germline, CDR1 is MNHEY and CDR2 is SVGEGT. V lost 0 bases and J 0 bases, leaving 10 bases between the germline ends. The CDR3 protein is CASSYSWTPSTDTQYF. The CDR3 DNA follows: TGTGCCAGCAGTTACTCGTGGACGCCCAGCACAGATACGCAGTATTTT.

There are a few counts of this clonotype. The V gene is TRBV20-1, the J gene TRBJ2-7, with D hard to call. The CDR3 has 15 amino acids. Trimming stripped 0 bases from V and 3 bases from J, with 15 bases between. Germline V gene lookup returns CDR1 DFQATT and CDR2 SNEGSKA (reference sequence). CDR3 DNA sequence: TGCAGTGCTAGAGATCGTCCCAGCAGCTACTACGAGCAGTACTTC. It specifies CSARDRPSSYYEQYF.

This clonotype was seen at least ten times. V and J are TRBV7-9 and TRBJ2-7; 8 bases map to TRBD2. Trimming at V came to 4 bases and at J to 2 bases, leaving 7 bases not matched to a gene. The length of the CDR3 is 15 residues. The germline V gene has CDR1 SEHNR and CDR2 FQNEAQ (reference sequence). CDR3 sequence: CASSWLAGTTYEQYF. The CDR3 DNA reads TGTGCCAGCAGCTGGTTAGCGGGAACTACCTACGAGCAGTACTTC.

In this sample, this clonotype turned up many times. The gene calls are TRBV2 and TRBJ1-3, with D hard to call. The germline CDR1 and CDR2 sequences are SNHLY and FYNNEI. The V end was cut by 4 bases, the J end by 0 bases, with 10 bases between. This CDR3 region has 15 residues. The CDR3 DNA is TGTGCCAGCAGTGTTACGTCACTCTCTGGAAACACCATATATTTT. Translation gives CASSVTSLSGNTIYF.

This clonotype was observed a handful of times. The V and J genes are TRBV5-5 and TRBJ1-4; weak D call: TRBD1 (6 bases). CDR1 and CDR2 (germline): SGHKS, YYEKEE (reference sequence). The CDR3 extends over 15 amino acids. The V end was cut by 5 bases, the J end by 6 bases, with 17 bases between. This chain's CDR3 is CASRRTEYRHEKLFF. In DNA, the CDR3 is TGTGCCAGCAGGCGGACAGAATATCGTCATGAAAAACTGTTTTTT.

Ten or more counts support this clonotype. In DNA, the CDR3 is TGTGCCAGCAGCCAAGTGCAGCGGCGGATTACCTCTGGAAACACCATATATTTT. Its translation is CASSQVQRRITSGNTIYF. The rearrangement joins TRBV3-1 to TRBJ1-3; D not resolved. V lost 1 base and J 0 bases, leaving 16 bases between the germline ends. Germline CDR1 is LGHDT and CDR2 is YNNKEL (reference sequence). CDR3 size: 18 residues.

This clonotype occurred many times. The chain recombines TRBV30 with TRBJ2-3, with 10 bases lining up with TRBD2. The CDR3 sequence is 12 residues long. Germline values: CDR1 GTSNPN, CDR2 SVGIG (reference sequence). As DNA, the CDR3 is TGTGCTCTAGCGGGAGGCACAGATACGCAGTATTTT. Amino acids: CALAGGTDTQYF.

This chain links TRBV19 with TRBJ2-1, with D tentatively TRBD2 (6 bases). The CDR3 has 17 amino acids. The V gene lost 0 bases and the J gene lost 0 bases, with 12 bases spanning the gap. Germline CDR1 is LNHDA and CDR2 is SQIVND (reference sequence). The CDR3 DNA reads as TGTGCCAGTAGTATAGATACTAGCTTAAGCTCCTACAATGAGCAGTTCTTC. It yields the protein CASSIDTSLSSYNEQFF. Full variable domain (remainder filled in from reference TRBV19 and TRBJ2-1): DGGITQSPKYLFRKEGQNVTLSCEQNLNHDAMYWYRQDPGQGLRLIYYSQIVNDFQKGDIAEGYSVSREKKESFPLTVTSAQKNPTAFYLCASSIDTSLSSYNEQFFGPGTRLTVL.

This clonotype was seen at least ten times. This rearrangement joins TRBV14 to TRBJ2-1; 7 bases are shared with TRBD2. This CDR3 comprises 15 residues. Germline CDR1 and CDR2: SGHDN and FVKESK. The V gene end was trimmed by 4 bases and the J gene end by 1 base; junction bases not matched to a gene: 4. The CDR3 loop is CASSRGGESYNEQFF. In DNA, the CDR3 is TGTGCCAGCAGCCGCGGGGGAGAATCCTACAATGAGCAGTTCTTC.

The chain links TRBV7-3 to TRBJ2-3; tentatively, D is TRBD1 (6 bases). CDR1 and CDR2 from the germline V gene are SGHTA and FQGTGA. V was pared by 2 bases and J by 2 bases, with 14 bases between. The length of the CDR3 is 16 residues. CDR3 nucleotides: TGTGCCAGCAGCTTAGCAGGGGCGTCTTACACAGATACGCAGTATTTT. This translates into CASSLAGASYTDTQYF.

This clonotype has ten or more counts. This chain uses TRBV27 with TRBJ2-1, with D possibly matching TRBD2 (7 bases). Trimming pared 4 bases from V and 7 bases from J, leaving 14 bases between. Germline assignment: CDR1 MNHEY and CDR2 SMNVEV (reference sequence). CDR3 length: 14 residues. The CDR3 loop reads CASSSRGAVNEQFF. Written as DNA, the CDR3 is TGTGCCAGCAGTTCCCGGGGGGCCGTGAATGAGCAGTTCTTC.

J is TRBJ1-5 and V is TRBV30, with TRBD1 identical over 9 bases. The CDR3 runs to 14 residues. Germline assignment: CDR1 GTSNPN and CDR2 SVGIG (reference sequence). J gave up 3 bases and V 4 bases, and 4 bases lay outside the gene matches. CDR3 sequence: CAWTGTGINQPQHF. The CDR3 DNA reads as TGTGCCTGGACCGGGACAGGGATCAATCAGCCCCAGCATTTT.

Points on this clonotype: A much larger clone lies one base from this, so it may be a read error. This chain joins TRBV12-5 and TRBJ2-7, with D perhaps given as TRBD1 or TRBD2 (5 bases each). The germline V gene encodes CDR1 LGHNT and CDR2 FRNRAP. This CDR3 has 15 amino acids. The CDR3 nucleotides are TGTGCTAGTGGTGCCTCTCGGGACGGCGCCTACGGGCAGTACTTC. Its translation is CASGASRDGAYGQYF.

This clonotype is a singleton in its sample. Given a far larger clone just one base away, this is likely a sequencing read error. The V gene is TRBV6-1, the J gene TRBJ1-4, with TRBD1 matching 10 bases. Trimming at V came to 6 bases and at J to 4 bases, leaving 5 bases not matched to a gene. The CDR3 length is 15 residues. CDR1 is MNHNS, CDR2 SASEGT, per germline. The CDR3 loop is CASRDRGTGNEKLFF. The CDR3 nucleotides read TGTGCCAGCAGGGACAGGGGGACGGGTAATGAAAAACTGTTTTTT.